Below are 13 T cell receptor beta chains sequenced from a single sample in a study of CD8 T cells in Susac syndrome. RNA, at about 0.45 to 1 ug, was reverse transcribed with random hexamers. MiXCR was run by TCRdb on the immunoSEQ multiplex PCR reads, yielding one entry per CDR3 protein. The data hold about 180,000 distinct CDR3 sequences, with 93% observed a single time. Sequencing used CD4+ T cells from PBMCs. All receptors come from a human donor with multiple sclerosis.

The V call is TRBV20-1, the J call TRBJ2-1; 14 bases map to TRBD2. The CDR3 runs 17 residues. CDR1 DFQATT and CDR2 SNEGSKA come from the germline V gene (reference sequence). V was clipped by 5 bases and J by 5 bases; unmatched bases: 11. CDR3 nucleotides: TGCAGTGCTTCCCCGACTAGCGGGAGGGCCCTGGACAATGAGCAGTTCTTC. The encoded protein is CSASPTSGRALDNEQFF.

This clonotype has just one count. This chain uses TRBV9 with TRBJ2-2; no reliable D call. Germline V CDR1 and CDR2: SGDLS, YYNGEE. The V end was cut by 0 bases, the J end by 1 base, with 4 bases between. The CDR3 runs to 14 residues. The CDR3 spells CASSVEVNTGELFF. CDR3 nucleotides: TGTGCCAGCAGCGTAGAGGTGAACACCGGGGAGCTGTTTTTT.

The chain uses TRBV6-1 and TRBJ1-1, with no clear D. The CDR3 length is 14 residues. V lost 3 bases and J lost 0, with 8 bases in between. CDR1 is MNHNS, CDR2 SASEGT, per germline. The CDR3 loop reads CASSEKPMNTEAFF. In DNA form, the CDR3 reads TGTGCCAGCAGTGAGAAGCCCATGAACACTGAAGCTTTCTTT.

The chain is built from TRBV18 and TRBJ1-1; 7 nucleotides match TRBD1. This CDR3 contains 13 residues. CDR1 and CDR2 (germline): KGHSH, LQKENI. V trimming: 3 bases; J trimming: 3 bases; junction bases outside the gene matches: 1. CDR3 protein: CASSPGTDTEAFF. Written as DNA, the CDR3 is TGTGCCAGCTCACCGGGGACAGACACTGAAGCTTTCTTT.

A few counts support this clonotype. The chain joins TRBV2 to TRBJ1-2, with a weak D call TRBD1 (5 bases). The CDR3 runs 12 residues. Per germline, CDR1 SNHLY and CDR2 FYNNEI. Trimming removed 8 bases at V and 2 bases at J, with 9 bases between. The CDR3 here is CASAQGNYGYTF. CDR3 nucleotide sequence: TGTGCCAGCGCCCAGGGCAACTATGGCTACACCTTC. Full variable domain (missing parts from reference TRBV2 and TRBJ1-2): EPEVTQTPSHQVTQMGQEVILRCVPISNHLYFYWYRQILGQKVEFLVSFYNNEISEKSEIFDDQFSVERPDGSNFTLKIRSTKLEDSAMYFCASAQGNYGYTFGSGTRLTVV.

The V call is TRBV28, the J call TRBJ1-5; a weak D match, TRBD1 (5 bases). CDR1 is MDHEN, CDR2 SYDVKM, per germline. Trimming shortened V by 7 bases and J by 9 bases, and 28 bases separated the two germline ends. This CDR3 has 17 residues. The CDR3 region has the DNA TGTGCCAGCACCGTAGGGACCCTAAGGACAATTATTGGGCCCCAGCATTTT. Its translation is CASTVGTLRTIIGPQHF. The full variable domain, in which reference TRBV28 and TRBJ1-5 provide the parts outside the CDR3, is DVKVTQSSRYLVKRTGEKVFLECVQDMDHENMFWYRQDPGLGLRLIYFSYDVKMKEKGDIPEGYSVSREKKERFSLILESASTNQTSMYLCASTVGTLRTIIGPQHFGDGTRLSIL.

This clonotype was found once. The V call is TRBV20-1, the J call TRBJ2-7; TRBD1 matches 11 bases. Germline V gene lookup returns CDR1 DFQATT and CDR2 SNEGSKA (reference sequence). After removal of 0 bases from V and 3 bases from J, the junction contained 1 base not matched to a gene. This CDR3 comprises 14 residues. CDR3: CSARDGTGGYEQYF. In nucleotides, the CDR3 is TGCAGTGCTAGAGATGGGACAGGGGGCTACGAGCAGTACTTC.

This clonotype appeared a single time. The gene calls are TRBV3-1 and TRBJ1-6, with D possibly being TRBD1 (6 bases). Trimming took off 5 bases at V and 14 bases at J, with 13 bases between the two ends. CDR3 length: 12 residues. Germline CDR1 LGHDT, CDR2 YNNKEL (reference sequence). The CDR3 protein is CASSSIGGALHF. CDR3 DNA sequence: TGTGCCAGCAGCTCGATAGGGGGAGCCCTCCACTTT. The variable domain in full, with the rest retrieved from reference TRBV3-1 and TRBJ1-6, is DTAVSQTPKYLVTQMGNDKSIKCEQNLGHDTMYWYKQDSKKFLKIMFSYNNKELIINETVPNRFSPKSPDKAHLNLHINSLELGDSAVYFCASSSIGGALHFGNGTRLTVT.

The V call is TRBV30, the J call TRBJ1-3; D is undetermined. Germline V gene sequence: CDR1 GTSNPN, CDR2 SVGIG (reference sequence). Trimming cost V 4 bases and J 2 bases, with 12 bases left between them. CDR3 length: 14 amino acids. CDR3 sequence: CAWNLGGTGNTIYF. In nucleotides, the CDR3 is TGTGCCTGGAACCTCGGAGGGACTGGAAACACCATATATTTT.

The chain joins TRBV6-6 to TRBJ2-1; D remains ambiguous. Germline CDR1 MNHNY, CDR2 SVGAGI (reference sequence). V was trimmed by 2 bases and J by 8 bases, leaving 13 bases between them. This CDR3 has 14 amino acids. The chain's CDR3 is CASSYGRNRYEQFF. The CDR3 coding sequence is TGTGCCAGCAGTTACGGACGGAATCGGTATGAGCAGTTCTTC.

This chain uses TRBV9 with TRBJ2-6; D might be TRBD2 (6 bases). Germline V lookup: CDR1 SGDLS, CDR2 YYNGEE. With 0 bases removed from V and 0 bases from J, the gap between germline ends came to 22 bases. The CDR3 loop spans 21 amino acids. As DNA, the CDR3 is TGTGCCAGCAGCGTAGCCCCTTTTATAGGAGGGTTTGACTCTGGGGCCAACGTCCTGACTTTC. Translation gives CASSVAPFIGGFDSGANVLTF. Full variable domain (rest looked up from reference TRBV9 and TRBJ2-6): DSGVTQTPKHLITATGQRVTLRCSPRSGDLSVYWYQQSLDQGLQFLIQYYNGEERAKGNILERFSAQQFPDLHSELNLSSLELGDSALYFCASSVAPFIGGFDSGANVLTFGAGSRLTVL.

V and J are TRBV12-3 or TRBV12-4 and TRBJ2-1; no definite D call. The V and J ends lost 4 bases and 5 bases respectively, with 15 bases between them. This CDR3 region has 15 residues. CDR3 region: CASSSGAWTNNEQFF. As DNA, the CDR3 is TGTGCCAGCAGTTCTGGAGCCTGGACCAACAATGAGCAGTTCTTC.

The sample holds one count of this clonotype. The chain recombines TRBV29-1 with TRBJ1-3; D is perhaps TRBD1 (5 bases). With 4 bases removed from V and 6 bases from J, the gap between germline ends came to 7 bases. Germline-derived CDR1 and CDR2 are SQVTM and ANQGSEA. CDR3 length: 11 residues. CDR3 amino acids: CSVGTPNTIYF. Here the CDR3 DNA reads TGCAGCGTTGGGACACCAAACACCATATATTTT.